The 18 T cell receptor beta chains given below trace back to one sample, sequenced in a study of blood T cell repertoires in COVID-19. Produced via immunoSEQ multiplex PCR; TCRdb's table is partial and in-frame only. The sample has 94,000 or so clones, 88% seen once. The sequencing input was peripheral blood. The receptors here all came from a woman in her 70s with acute or convalescent COVID-19.

The rearrangement uses TRBV5-1 and TRBJ1-4; D is ambiguous. The CDR3 totals 17 residues. V dropped 0 bases and J dropped 7 bases, with 19 bases sitting between them. Germline V lookup: CDR1 SGHRS, CDR2 YFSETQ. The CDR3 DNA follows: TGCGCCAGCAGCTTGGCCTTGGGGTCGGGAAACGCTGAAAAACTGTTTTTT. This codes for CASSLALGSGNAEKLFF.

This chain connects TRBV28 to TRBJ2-5; D uncertain. CDR1 and CDR2 from the germline V gene are MDHEN and SYDVKM. The V gene lost 3 bases and the J gene lost 5 bases, with 25 bases spanning the gap. CDR3 length: 18 residues. DNA of the CDR3: TGTGCCAGCAGTTTTGGTTTGGCGCTAGTCGCATTTGGTGAGACCCAGTACTTC. Its translation: CASSFGLALVAFGETQYF. The full variable domain, its missing parts supplied by reference TRBV28 and TRBJ2-5, is DVKVTQSSRYLVKRTGEKVFLECVQDMDHENMFWYRQDPGLGLRLIYFSYDVKMKEKGDIPEGYSVSREKKERFSLILESASTNQTSMYLCASSFGLALVAFGETQYFGPGTRLLVL.

This chain joins TRBV3-1 (or the pseudogene TRBV3-2) and TRBJ1-1; D ambiguous. CDR3 length equals 19 residues. Per germline, CDR1 LGHDT and CDR2 YNNKEL (reference sequence). Deletions cut 1 base from V and 0 bases from J, with 21 bases between. The CDR3 loop is CASSQVGFSTDIMNTEAFF. The CDR3 DNA is TGTGCCAGCAGCCAAGTCGGGTTTAGCACGGATATCATGAACACTGAAGCTTTCTTT.

The chain uses TRBV7-9 and TRBJ1-1; D is perhaps TRBD1 (6 bases). Germline CDR1 and CDR2: SEHNR and FQNEAQ (reference sequence). The CDR3 spans 13 residues. V shed 5 bases and J shed 4 bases, with 11 bases lying between them. CDR3 bases: TGTGCCAGCAGCGGTCGGGGGGCCACTGAAGCTTTCTTT. Its translation: CASSGRGATEAFF.

This clone appeared once. The chain employs TRBV6-5 and TRBJ1-2; perhaps TRBD1 as D (5 bases). CDR1 and CDR2 (germline): MNHEY, SVGAGI. The germline V and J ends were trimmed by 5 bases and 5 bases, with 18 bases remaining between them. CDR3 size: 15 residues. The CDR3 DNA follows: TGTGCCAGCAGTACCCACCCGAAAGGGGTTTATGGCTACACCTTC. Translated: CASSTHPKGVYGYTF.

This chain joins TRBV19 and TRBJ2-1; D gene uncertain. Trimming removed 2 bases from V and 3 bases from J, with 2 bases in between. The CDR3 is made up of 12 amino acids. The germline V gene has CDR1 LNHDA and CDR2 SQIVND (reference sequence). Here the CDR3 reads CASSIYYNEQFF. The DNA of the CDR3 is TGTGCCAGTAGTATATACTACAATGAGCAGTTCTTC.

The V call is TRBV9, the J call TRBJ1-2; TRBD1 matches at 8 bases. This CDR3 has 15 residues. Germline CDR1 reads SGDLS; CDR2 reads YYNGEE. V lost 4 bases and J lost 4; bases outside the gene matches: 9. The CDR3 nucleotides read TGTGCCAGCAGCAAACAGACAGGGGAGGGCTATGGCTACACCTTC. Its protein product is CASSKQTGEGYGYTF.

The chain is built from TRBV6-5 and TRBJ2-7; 11 bases match TRBD1. V lost 4 bases, J lost 3 bases, and 2 bases stayed unmatched. The CDR3 sequence is 14 residues long. Germline values: CDR1 MNHEY, CDR2 SVGAGI. CDR3 DNA sequence: TGTGCCAGCAGTTCCGGGACAGGGGGCTACGAGCAGTACTTC. This gives the protein CASSSGTGGYEQYF.

The rearrangement uses TRBV6-5 and TRBJ1-4; D is possibly TRBD1 (5 bases). CDR3 length: 14 amino acids. Looked up from germline, CDR1 is MNHEY and CDR2 is SVGAGI. Trimming took 9 bases from V and 7 from J, leaving 18 bases between them. The CDR3 DNA is TGTGCCAGTACAAGTCAACTTCAGGGTGAAAAACTGTTTTTT. It specifies CASTSQLQGEKLFF.

The rearrangement joins TRBV19 to TRBJ1-1; 7 nucleotides align to TRBD1. V trimming: 0 bases; J trimming: 2 bases; junction bases outside the gene matches: 6. Germline-derived CDR1 and CDR2 are LNHDA and SQIVND (reference sequence). The length of the CDR3 is 16 residues. DNA of the CDR3: TGTGCCAGTAGTATAGATAAGACAGGGATAAACACTGAAGCTTTCTTT. Translated: CASSIDKTGINTEAFF.

This clone was seen more than once but under ten times. The rearrangement uses TRBV7-8 and TRBJ1-5; TRBD1 agrees at 9 bases. Per the germline V gene, CDR1 is SGHVS and CDR2 is FQNEAQ. J lost 5 bases, V lost 5 bases, and 7 bases had no gene match. The CDR3 runs 15 residues. CDR3 bases: TGTGCCAGCAGCACTGGGACAGGGCGCGATCAGCCCCAGCATTTT. Its translation: CASSTGTGRDQPQHF.

The chain uses TRBV2 and TRBJ1-1; D remains unclear. The germline V gene encodes CDR1 SNHLY and CDR2 FYNNEI. The CDR3 sequence is 13 residues long. With 4 bases removed from V and 1 base from J, the gap between germline ends came to 7 bases. As DNA, the CDR3 is TGTGCCAGCAGTGCCCGTTCGAACACTGAAGCTTTCTTT. Translation gives CASSARSNTEAFF.

The V call is TRBV9, the J call TRBJ2-7; TRBD2 aligns across 7 bases. The junction had 12 bases not matched to a gene; V was cut back by 3 bases and J by 3 bases. The V gene's germline CDR1 is SGDLS and CDR2 YYNGEE. This CDR3 comprises 16 residues. CDR3 sequence reads: CASSEGAGRYGYEQYF. The CDR3 nucleotides read TGTGCCAGCAGCGAGGGAGCGGGGAGATATGGCTACGAGCAGTACTTC.

This sequence joins TRBV4-2 and TRBJ2-7; tentatively, D is TRBD2 (5 bases). The CDR3 loop spans 13 amino acids. Looked up from germline, CDR1 is LGHNA and CDR2 is YNFKEQ. V lost 1 base and J lost 9, with 13 bases in between. The CDR3 region is CASSQAPTRGQYF. As DNA, the CDR3 is TGTGCCAGCAGCCAAGCCCCCACTCGGGGGCAGTACTTC.

This clone has more than one count but fewer than ten. This chain uses TRBV29-1 with TRBJ1-6, with D possibly matching TRBD1 (6 bases). Germline CDR1 is SQVTM and CDR2 is ANQGSEA. This CDR3 spans 13 amino acids. V was clipped by 4 bases and J by 6 bases, with 10 bases between them. The CDR3 region has the DNA TGCAGCGTTGTGGCGGGGGCTAATTCACCCCTCCACTTT. Translation gives CSVVAGANSPLHF.

The chain uses TRBV3-1 (or the pseudogene TRBV3-2) and TRBJ1-4; 7 positions match TRBD1. The germline V gene has CDR1 LGHDT and CDR2 YNNKEL (reference sequence). The CDR3 contains 14 residues. The V gene end was trimmed by 2 bases and the J gene end by 3 bases; junction bases not matched to a gene: 0. This chain's CDR3 is CASSQQGANEKLFF. CDR3 sequence (DNA): TGTGCCAGCAGCCAACAGGGGGCTAATGAAAAACTGTTTTTT.

This sequence joins TRBV25-1 and TRBJ2-2; 7 bases are shared with TRBD1. CDR1 and CDR2 (germline): MGHDK, SYGVNS. The CDR3 extends over 17 amino acids. J gave up 0 bases and V 3 bases, and 7 bases lay outside the gene matches. The chain's CDR3 is CASSDGSGTANTGELFF. The CDR3 nucleotides are TGTGCCAGCAGTGATGGGTCCGGGACAGCGAACACCGGGGAGCTGTTTTTT.

This rearrangement joins TRBV24-1 to TRBJ2-1; 7 nucleotides agree with TRBD1. Per germline, CDR1 KGHDR and CDR2 SFDVKD. The CDR3 covers 16 residues. With 1 base clipped from V and 5 bases from J, the junction kept 7 bases outside the gene matches. CDR3: CATSDFSQGFNNEQFF. The CDR3, as DNA: TGTGCCACCAGTGATTTTTCACAGGGGTTTAACAATGAGCAGTTCTTC.